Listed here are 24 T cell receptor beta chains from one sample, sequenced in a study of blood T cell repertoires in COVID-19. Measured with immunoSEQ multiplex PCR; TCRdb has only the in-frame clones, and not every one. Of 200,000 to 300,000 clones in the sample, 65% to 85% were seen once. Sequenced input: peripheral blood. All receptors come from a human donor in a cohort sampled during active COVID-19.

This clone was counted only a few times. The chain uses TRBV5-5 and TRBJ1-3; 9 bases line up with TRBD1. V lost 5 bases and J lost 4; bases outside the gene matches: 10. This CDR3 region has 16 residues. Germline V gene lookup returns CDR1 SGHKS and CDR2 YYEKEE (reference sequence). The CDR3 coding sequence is TGTGCCAGCAGTGGGACAGGGAGTCCGGAGGGAAACACCATATATTTT. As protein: CASSGTGSPEGNTIYF. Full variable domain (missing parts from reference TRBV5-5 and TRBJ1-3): DAGVTQSPTHLIKTRGQQVTLRCSPISGHKSVSWYQQVLGQGPQFIFQYYEKEERGRGNFPDRFSARQFPNYSSELNVNALLLGDSALYLCASSGTGSPEGNTIYFGEGSWLTVV.

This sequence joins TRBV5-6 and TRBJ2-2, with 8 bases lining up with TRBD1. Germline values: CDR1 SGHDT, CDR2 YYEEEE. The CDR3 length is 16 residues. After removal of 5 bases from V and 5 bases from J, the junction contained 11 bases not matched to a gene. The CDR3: CASRRGQGAGTGELFF. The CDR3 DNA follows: TGTGCCAGCAGGCGTGGTCAGGGGGCAGGAACCGGGGAGCTGTTTTTT.

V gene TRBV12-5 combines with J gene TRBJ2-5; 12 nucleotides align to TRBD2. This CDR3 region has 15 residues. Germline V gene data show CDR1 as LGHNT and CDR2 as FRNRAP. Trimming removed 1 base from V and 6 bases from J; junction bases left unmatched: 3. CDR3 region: CASGLDGTSGQTQYF. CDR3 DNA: TGTGCTAGTGGTTTGGACGGGACTAGCGGGCAGACCCAGTACTTC.

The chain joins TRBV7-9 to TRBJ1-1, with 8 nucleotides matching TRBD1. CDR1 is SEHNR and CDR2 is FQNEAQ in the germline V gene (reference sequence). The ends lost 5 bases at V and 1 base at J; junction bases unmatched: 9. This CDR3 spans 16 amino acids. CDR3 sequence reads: CASSHMRTGPNTEAFF. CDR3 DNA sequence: TGTGCCAGCAGCCATATGAGGACAGGGCCGAACACTGAAGCTTTCTTT.

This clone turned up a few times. Here the CDR3 DNA reads TGTGCCAGCAGGGTAGCGGGGGGTGAGACCCAGTACTTC. Translation: CASRVAGGETQYF. The chain employs TRBV3-1 (or the pseudogene TRBV3-2) and TRBJ2-5, with 10 nucleotides matching TRBD2. The CDR3 covers 13 residues. After removal of 6 bases from V and 5 bases from J, the junction contained 3 bases not matched to a gene. CDR1 is LGHDT and CDR2 is YNNKEL in the germline V gene (reference sequence).

CDR3 loop: CASSLMRGRPYLGEAFF. Here the CDR3 DNA reads TGTGCCAGCAGCTTAATGAGGGGGAGACCCTATCTGGGTGAAGCTTTCTTT. The chain links TRBV7-9 to TRBJ1-1; D is possibly TRBD1 (6 bases). Germline V CDR1 and CDR2: SEHNR, FQNEAQ (reference sequence). The CDR3 totals 17 residues. The V and J ends lost 2 bases and 7 bases respectively, with 23 bases between them.

The CDR3 nucleotides are TGTGCCAGCAGCTTTAGTCAGGCATACTATGGCTACACCTTC. Its translation: CASSFSQAYYGYTF. V usage is TRBV11-2 and J usage is TRBJ1-2; no clear D gene. The CDR3 extends over 14 amino acids. The germline V and J ends were trimmed by 3 bases and 3 bases, with 11 bases remaining between them. Germline CDR1 SGHAT, CDR2 FQNNGV.

CDR3 DNA: TGTGCCAGCAGTCTCCCGTCTACAGGGGCTTTCTTT. Protein product: CASSLPSTGAFF. The chain joins TRBV12-3 or TRBV12-4 to TRBJ1-1, with D possibly matching TRBD1 (6 bases). The CDR3 is 12 amino acids. V dropped 5 bases and J dropped 11 bases, with 15 bases sitting between them.

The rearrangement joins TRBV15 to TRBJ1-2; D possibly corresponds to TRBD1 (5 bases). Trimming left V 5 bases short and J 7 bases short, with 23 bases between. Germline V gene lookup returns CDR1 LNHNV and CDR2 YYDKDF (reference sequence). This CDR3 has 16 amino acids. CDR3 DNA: TGTGCCACCAGCTCCCAGAGGGGACTGCTCTTAAGTGGCTACACCTTC. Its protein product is CATSSQRGLLLSGYTF. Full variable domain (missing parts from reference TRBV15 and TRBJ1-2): DAMVIQNPRYQVTQFGKPVTLSCSQTLNHNVMYWYQQKSSQAPKLLFHYYDKDFNNEADTPDNFQSRRPNTSFCFLDIRSPGLGDTAMYLCATSSQRGLLLSGYTFGSGTRLTVV.

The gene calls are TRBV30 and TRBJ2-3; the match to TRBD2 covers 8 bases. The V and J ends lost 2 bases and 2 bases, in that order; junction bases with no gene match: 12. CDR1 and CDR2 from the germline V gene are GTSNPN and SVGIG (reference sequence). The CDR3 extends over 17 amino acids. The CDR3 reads CAWSLTTLAAYTDTQYF. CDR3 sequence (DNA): TGTGCCTGGAGTTTAACCACACTAGCGGCCTACACAGATACGCAGTATTTT.

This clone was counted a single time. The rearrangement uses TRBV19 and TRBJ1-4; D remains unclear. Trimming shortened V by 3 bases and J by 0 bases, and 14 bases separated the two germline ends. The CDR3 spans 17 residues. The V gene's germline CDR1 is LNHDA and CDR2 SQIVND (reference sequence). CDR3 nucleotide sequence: TGTGCCAGTAGTATTAGAAGAGGTTTTGCAACTAATGAAAAACTGTTTTTT. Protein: CASSIRRGFATNEKLFF.

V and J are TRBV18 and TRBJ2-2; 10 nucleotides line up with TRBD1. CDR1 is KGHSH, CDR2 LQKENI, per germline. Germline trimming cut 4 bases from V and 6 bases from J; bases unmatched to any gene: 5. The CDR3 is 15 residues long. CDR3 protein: CASSLGQGSAGELFF. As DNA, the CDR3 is TGTGCCAGCTCACTGGGACAGGGGAGCGCCGGGGAGCTGTTTTTT.

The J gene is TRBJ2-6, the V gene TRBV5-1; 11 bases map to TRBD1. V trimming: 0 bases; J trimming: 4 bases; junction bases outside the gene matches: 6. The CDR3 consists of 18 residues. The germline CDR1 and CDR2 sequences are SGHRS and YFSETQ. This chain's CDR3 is CASSLEGQGGVGANVLTF. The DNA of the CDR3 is TGCGCCAGCAGCTTGGAGGGACAGGGGGGGGTCGGGGCCAACGTCCTGACTTTC.

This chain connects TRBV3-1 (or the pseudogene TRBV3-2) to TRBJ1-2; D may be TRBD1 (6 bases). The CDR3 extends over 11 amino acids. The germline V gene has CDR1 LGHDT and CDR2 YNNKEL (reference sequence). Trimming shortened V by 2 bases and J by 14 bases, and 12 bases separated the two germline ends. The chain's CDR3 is CASSQRAGVTF. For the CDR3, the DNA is TGTGCCAGCAGCCAAAGGGCAGGGGTGACCTTC.

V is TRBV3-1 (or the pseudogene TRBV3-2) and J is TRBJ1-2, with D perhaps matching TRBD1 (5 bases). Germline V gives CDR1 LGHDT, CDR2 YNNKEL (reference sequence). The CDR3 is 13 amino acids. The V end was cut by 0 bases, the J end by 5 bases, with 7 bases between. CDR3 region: CASSQDRTYGYTF. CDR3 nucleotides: TGTGCCAGCAGCCAAGATAGGACATATGGCTACACCTTC.

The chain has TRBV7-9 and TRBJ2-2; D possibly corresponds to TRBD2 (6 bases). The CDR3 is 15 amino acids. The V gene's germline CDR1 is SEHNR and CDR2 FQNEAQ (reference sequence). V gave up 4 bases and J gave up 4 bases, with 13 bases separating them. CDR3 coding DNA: TGTGCCAGCAGCTCCGGGACTCCTTTCACCGGGGAGCTGTTTTTT. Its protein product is CASSSGTPFTGELFF. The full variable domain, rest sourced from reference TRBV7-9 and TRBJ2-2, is DTGVSQNPRHKITKRGQNVTFRCDPISEHNRLYWYRQTLGQGPEFLTYFQNEAQLEKSRLLSDRFSAERPKGSFSTLEIQRTEQGDSAMYLCASSSGTPFTGELFFGEGSRLTVL.

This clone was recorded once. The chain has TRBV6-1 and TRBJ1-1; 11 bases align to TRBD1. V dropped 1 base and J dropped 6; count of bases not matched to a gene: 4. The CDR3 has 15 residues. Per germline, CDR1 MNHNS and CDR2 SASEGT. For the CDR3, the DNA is TGTGCCAGCAGTGAAGAGGGACAGGGGGGCGCTGAAGCTTTCTTT. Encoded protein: CASSEEGQGGAEAFF.

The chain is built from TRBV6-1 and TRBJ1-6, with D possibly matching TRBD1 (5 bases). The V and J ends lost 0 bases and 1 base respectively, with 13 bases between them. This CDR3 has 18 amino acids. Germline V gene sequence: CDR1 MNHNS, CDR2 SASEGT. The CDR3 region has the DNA TGTGCCAGCAGTGAAGCGCTTCTAAGGGGTTCCTATAATTCACCCCTCCACTTT. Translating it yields CASSEALLRGSYNSPLHF.

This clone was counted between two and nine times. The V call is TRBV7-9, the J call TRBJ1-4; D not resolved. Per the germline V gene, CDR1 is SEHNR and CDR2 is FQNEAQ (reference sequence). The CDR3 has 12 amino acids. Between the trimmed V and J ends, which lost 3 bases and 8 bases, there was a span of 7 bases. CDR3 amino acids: CASSFYQEKLFF. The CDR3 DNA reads TGTGCCAGCAGCTTTTACCAGGAAAAACTGTTTTTT.

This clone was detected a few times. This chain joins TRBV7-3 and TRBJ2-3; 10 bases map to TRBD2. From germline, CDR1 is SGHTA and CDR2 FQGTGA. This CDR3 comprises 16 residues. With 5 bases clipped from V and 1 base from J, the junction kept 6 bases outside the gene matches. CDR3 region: CASSIAGTSGTDTQYF. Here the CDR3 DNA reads TGTGCCAGCAGCATCGCCGGGACTAGCGGCACAGATACGCAGTATTTT.

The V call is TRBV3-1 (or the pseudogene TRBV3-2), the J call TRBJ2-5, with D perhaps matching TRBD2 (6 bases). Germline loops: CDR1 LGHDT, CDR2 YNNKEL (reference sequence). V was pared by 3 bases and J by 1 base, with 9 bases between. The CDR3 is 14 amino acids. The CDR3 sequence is CASSHRRGQETQYF. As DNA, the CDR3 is TGTGCCAGCAGCCACAGGCGGGGCCAAGAGACCCAGTACTTC.

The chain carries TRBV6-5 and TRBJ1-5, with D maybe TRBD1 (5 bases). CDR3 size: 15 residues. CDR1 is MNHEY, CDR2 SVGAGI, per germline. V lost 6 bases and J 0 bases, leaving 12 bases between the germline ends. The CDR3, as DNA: TGTGCCAGCAGCTTCAGGGTTGGTAGCAATCAGCCCCAGCATTTT. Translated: CASSFRVGSNQPQHF.

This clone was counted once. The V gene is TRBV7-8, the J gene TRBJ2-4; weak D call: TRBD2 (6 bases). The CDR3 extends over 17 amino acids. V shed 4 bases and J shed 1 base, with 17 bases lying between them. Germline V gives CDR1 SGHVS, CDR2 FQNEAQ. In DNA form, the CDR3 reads TGTGCCAGCAGCTGGGCGCGGGGTGGTCTTGCCAAAAACATTCAGTACTTC. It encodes CASSWARGGLAKNIQYF.

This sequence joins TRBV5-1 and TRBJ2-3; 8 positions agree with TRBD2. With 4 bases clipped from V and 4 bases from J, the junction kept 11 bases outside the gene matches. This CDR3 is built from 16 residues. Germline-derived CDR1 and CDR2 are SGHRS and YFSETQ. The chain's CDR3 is CASSPGLGLVSDTQYF. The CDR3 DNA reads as TGCGCCAGCAGCCCCGGACTGGGACTAGTGTCAGATACGCAGTATTTT.